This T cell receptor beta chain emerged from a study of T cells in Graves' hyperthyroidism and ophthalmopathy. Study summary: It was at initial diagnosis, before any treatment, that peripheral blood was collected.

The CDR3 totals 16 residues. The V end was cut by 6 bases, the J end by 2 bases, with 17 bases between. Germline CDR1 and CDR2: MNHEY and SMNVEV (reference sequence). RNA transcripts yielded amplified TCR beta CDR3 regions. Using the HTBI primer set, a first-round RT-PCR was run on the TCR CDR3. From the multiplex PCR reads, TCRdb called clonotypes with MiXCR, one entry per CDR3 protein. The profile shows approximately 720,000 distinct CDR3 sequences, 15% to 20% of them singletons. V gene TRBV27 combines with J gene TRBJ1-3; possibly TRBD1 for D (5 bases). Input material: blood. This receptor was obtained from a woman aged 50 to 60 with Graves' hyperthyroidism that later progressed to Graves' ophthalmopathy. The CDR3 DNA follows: TGTGCCAGCAGCAGTCGGGGCGAATTGGCTGGAAACACCATATATTTT. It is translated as CASSSRGELAGNTIYF.